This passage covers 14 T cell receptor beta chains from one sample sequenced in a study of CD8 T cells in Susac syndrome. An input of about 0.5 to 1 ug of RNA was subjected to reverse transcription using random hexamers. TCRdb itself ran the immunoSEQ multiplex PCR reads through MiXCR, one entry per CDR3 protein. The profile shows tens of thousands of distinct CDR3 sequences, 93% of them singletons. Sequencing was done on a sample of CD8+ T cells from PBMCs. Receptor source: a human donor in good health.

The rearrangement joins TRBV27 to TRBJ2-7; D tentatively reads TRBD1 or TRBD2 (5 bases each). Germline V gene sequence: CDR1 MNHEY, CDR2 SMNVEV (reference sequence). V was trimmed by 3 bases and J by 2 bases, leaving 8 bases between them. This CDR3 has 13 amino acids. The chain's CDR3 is CASSLVGAYEQYF. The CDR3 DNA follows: TGTGCCAGCAGTTTGGTGGGGGCCTACGAGCAGTACTTC.

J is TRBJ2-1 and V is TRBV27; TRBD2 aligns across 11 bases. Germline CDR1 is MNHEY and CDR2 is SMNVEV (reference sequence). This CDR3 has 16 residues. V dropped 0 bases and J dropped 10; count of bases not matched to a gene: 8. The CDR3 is CASSLSGLAGGWEQFF. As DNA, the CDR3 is TGTGCCAGCAGTTTATCGGGGCTAGCGGGAGGATGGGAGCAGTTCTTC.

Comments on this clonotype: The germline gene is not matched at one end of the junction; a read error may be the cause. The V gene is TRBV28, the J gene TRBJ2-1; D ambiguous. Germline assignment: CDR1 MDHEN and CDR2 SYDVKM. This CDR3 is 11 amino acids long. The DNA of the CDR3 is TGTGCCAGCAGCTCCGACAATGAGCAGTTCTTC. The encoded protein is CASSSDNEQFF.

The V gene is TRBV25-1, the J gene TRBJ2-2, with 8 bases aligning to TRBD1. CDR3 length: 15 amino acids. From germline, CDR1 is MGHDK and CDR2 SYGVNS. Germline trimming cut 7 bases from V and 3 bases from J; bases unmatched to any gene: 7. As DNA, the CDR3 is TGTGCCAGCACCTACGAGACAGGGGACACCGGGGAGCTGTTTTTT. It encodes CASTYETGDTGELFF.

CDR3 loop: CASSQVGVGSETQYF. The DNA of the CDR3 is TGTGCCAGCAGCCAAGTTGGGGTGGGGTCAGAGACCCAGTACTTC. The chain carries TRBV3-1 and TRBJ2-5; D gene ambiguous. V gave up 1 base and J gave up 4 bases, with 13 bases separating them. This CDR3 contains 15 residues. CDR1 LGHDT and CDR2 YNNKEL come from the germline V gene (reference sequence).

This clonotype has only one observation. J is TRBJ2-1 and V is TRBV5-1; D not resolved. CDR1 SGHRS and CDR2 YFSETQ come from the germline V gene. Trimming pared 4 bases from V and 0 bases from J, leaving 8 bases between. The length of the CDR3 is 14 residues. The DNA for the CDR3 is TGCGCCAGCAGCCTCCGGAGCTCCTACAATGAGCAGTTCTTC. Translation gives CASSLRSSYNEQFF.

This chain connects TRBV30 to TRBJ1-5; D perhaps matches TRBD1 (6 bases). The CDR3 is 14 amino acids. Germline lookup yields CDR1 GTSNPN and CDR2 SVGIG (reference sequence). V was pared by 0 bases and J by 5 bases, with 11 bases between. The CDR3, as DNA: TGTGCCTGGAGTGTAACGGGGGGCGATCAGCCCCAGCATTTT. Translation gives CAWSVTGGDQPQHF.

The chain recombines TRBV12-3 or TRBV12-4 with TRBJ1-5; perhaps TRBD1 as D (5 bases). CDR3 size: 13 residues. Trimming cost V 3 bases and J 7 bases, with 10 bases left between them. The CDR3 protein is CASSFGGRQPQHF. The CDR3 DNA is TGTGCCAGCAGTTTCGGGGGGAGGCAGCCCCAGCATTTT.

CDR3 DNA sequence: TGTGCCAGCACTAGCGGGAGGGCAGATACGCAGTATTTT. Protein product: CASTSGRADTQYF. This chain links TRBV7-6 with TRBJ2-3; 12 bases agree with TRBD2. CDR1 is SGHVS and CDR2 is FNYEAQ in the germline V gene. V was pared by 7 bases and J by 4 bases, with 0 bases of the junction left unmatched. This CDR3 is built from 13 residues. The entire variable domain, with the rest obtained from reference TRBV7-6 and TRBJ2-3, is as follows: GAGVSQSPRYKVTKRGQDVALRCDPISGHVSLYWYRQALGQGPEFLTYFNYEAQQDKSGLPNDRFSAERPEGSISTLTIQRTEQRDSAMYRCASTSGRADTQYFGPGTRLTVL.

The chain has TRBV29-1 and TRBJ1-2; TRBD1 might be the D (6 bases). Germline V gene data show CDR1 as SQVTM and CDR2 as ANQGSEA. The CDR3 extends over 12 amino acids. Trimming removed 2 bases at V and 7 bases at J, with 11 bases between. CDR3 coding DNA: TGCAGCGTTGAACACGGGGGCCTTGGCTACACCTTC. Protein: CSVEHGGLGYTF.

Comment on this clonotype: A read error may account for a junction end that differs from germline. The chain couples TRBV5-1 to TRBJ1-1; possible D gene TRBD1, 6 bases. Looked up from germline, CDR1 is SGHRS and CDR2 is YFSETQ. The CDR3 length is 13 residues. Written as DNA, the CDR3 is TGCGCCAGCAGCCCCCAGGGGCCCACTGAAGTTTTCTTT. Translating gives CASSPQGPTEVFF.

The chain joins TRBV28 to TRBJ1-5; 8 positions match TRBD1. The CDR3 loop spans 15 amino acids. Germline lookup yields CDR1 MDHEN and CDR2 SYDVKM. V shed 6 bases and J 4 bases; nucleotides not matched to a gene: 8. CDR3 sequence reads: CASRTQGEANQPQHF. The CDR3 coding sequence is TGTGCCAGCAGAACACAGGGGGAGGCGAATCAGCCCCAGCATTTT.

The DNA of the CDR3 is TGTGCCAGCACCCTGGGGGGGCTGAACGAGCAGTACTTC. The encoded protein is CASTLGGLNEQYF. The chain uses TRBV6-1 and TRBJ2-7; D possibly corresponds to TRBD2 (7 bases). Germline-derived CDR1 and CDR2 are MNHNS and SASEGT. V lost 7 bases and J lost 5, with 15 bases in between. This CDR3 comprises 13 residues.

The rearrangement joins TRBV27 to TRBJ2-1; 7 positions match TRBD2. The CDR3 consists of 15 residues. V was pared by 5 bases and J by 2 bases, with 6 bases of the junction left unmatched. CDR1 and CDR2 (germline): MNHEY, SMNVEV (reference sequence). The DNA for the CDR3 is TGTGCCAGCAGTCCTCTCGGACTAGCCTACAATGAGCAGTTCTTC. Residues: CASSPLGLAYNEQFF.